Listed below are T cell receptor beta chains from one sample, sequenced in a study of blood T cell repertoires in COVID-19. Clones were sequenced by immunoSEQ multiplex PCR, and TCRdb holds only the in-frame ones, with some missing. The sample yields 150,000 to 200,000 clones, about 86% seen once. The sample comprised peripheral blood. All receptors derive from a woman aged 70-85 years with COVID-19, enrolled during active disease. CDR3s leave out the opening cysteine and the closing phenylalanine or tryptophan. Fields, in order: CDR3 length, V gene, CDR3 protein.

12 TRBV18 ASSPLGVGQPQH
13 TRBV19 ASSITGGHNQPQH
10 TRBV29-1 SVEYSNTEAF
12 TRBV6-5 ASEQGGSDEKLF
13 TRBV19 ASSIETGYTGELF
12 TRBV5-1 ASSLGTPLFEQF
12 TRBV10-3 AISGAGSADTQY
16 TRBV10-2 ASSERGLAGESDNEQF
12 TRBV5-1 ASSALSGSLEQF
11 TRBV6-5 ASSRSAGLEAF
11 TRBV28 ASLTGRVTEAF
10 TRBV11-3 ASSRQGNEQF
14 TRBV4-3 ASSQGAGDSNQPQH
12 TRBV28 ASSPPGVVGELF
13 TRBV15 ATSGEAGRFNIQY
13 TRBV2 ASRELATPYNEQF
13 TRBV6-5 ATGKRLSVNTEAF
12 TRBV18 ASIGTSYTGELF
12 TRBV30 AWSSGTGDYEQY
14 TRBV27 ASSFRLAGGTYEQY
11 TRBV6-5 ASSRQERAEAF
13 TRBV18 ASSPLETGFNGYT
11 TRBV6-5 ASNGLAAYEQY
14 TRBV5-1 ASSLEVGAQMNEQF
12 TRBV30 AWSSTGADYGYT
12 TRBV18 ASSPPGTQDTQY
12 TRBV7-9 ASREEDRAYGYT
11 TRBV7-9 ASSLLISYEQY
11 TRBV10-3 AIRQGVGQPQH
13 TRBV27 ASSPGAGGAYEQY
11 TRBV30 AWSVQGAKKLF
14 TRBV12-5 ASGVPLAASTDTQY
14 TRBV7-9 ASSLTSGSNTDTQY
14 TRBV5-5 ASSFMDSRSLSEAF
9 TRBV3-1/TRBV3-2 ASSQRGEQY
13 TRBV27 ASSPRGGLGTEAF
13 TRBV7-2 ASSYETGLRETQY
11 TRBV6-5 ASSYSYTDTQY
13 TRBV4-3 ASSQVHGPGQPQH
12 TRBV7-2 ASSLGLINQPQH